The rows below give T cell receptor beta chains drawn from one sample of a study of T cell repertoires in cytomegalovirus infection. TCRdb itself ran the reads through MiXCR, one entry per CDR3 protein. The sample yields around 530,000 distinct CDR3 sequences, more than 15% seen once. The sequencing sample was made of CD8+ T cells from PBMCs. These receptors were obtained from a human donor in good health (CMV status not recorded). Some clones in this sample may be carry-over from other donors' samples. Both conserved end residues are part of each CDR3.

v_gene	CDR3aa
TRBV14	CASSQEYLETQYF
TRBV12-3/TRBV12-4	CASRPWGGMNTEAFF
TRBV20-1	CSARDSESHEQYF
TRBV4-1	CASSHGGLNTEAFF
TRBV4-1	CASSLSSLSDLAGPLHF
TRBV4-2	CASSQDVGGRAEQYF
TRBV7-9	CASSFQGEQFF
TRBV27	CASSYPGTDTQYF
TRBV12-5	CASGLVGVGGGQPQHF
TRBV20-1	CSARSPLRGKGGVTGELFF
TRBV28	CASRSVGQGAVNEKLFF
TRBV19	CASRIQGSSNTEAFF
TRBV27	CASSNPTEAFF
TRBV6-6	CASLGGSGEETQYF
TRBV27	CASSQRQGEAFF
TRBV7-6	CASSLALSGVDTGELFF
TRBV5-4	CASSLGPAGSSYNEQFF
TRBV7-2	CASSPTSGRRDTQYF
TRBV28	CASSFFSGYGYTF
TRBV7-9	CASSLDGSSYNEQFF
TRBV10-1	CASSESYDPSGYGYTF
TRBV7-8	CASSLQPGTDYEQYF
TRBV7-9	CASSSGGQGSLFPTDTQYF
TRBV3-1	CASSQDREVRGQPQHF
TRBV28	CASSSRDRVAQYF
TRBV19	CASSIGEGRSYNEQFF
TRBV27	CASRGTEVPDYGYTF
TRBV7-2	CASSLARKQGSEETQYF
TRBV12-3/TRBV12-4	CASSPEQGRAYEQYF
TRBV12-3/TRBV12-4	CASRVSGGPYNEQFF
TRBV7-3	CASSLFLAGGNEQFF
TRBV6-1	CASSDPQGAREKLFF
TRBV11-2	CASSFGPGRNNEKLFF
TRBV11-2	CASSLARNLYNEQFF
TRBV20-1	CSARDSGNQRTSGGTYTDTQYF
TRBV29-1	CSVDRVSTLQETQYF
TRBV7-3	CVGSYQETQYF
TRBV7-9	CASSSSYTYNEQFF
TRBV7-9	CASSLGSGIATEAFF
TRBV7-3	CASSLGAGQGRGGYTF
TRBV4-2	CASSHTGTSGPTGELFF
TRBV14	CASSRQGTGIIGYSGYTF
TRBV7-2	CASSLGRGYDQPQHF
TRBV6-1	CASSGRATGDLNTEAFF
TRBV5-1	CASSPDRTDTQYF
TRBV10-3	CAISPGLGTNTEAFF
TRBV5-1	CASSLADLREDRKTNYGYTF
TRBV25-1	CASSESSVLAFNSPLHF
TRBV7-7	CASSPRPGPSSYNEQFF
TRBV12-3/TRBV12-4	CASRNEAQRKLFF